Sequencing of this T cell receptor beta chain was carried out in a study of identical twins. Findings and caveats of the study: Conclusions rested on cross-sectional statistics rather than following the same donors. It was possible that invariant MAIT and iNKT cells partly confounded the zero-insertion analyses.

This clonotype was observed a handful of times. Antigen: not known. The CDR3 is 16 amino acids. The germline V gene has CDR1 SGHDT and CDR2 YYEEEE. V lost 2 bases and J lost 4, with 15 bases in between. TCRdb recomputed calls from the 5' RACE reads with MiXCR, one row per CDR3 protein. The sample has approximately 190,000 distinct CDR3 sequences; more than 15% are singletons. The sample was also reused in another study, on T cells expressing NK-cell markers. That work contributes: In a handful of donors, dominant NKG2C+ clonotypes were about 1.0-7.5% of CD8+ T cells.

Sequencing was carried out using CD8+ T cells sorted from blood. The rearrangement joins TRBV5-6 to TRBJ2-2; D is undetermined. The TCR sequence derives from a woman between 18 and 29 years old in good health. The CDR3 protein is CASSFLYLRSTGELFF. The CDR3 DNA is TGTGCCAGCAGCTTTCTTTACTTACGGAGCACCGGGGAGCTGTTTTTT. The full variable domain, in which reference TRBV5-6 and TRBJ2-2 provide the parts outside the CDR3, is DAGVTQSPTHLIKTRGQQVTLRCSPKSGHDTVSWYQQALGQGPQFIFQYYEEEERQRGNFPDRFSGHQFPNYSSELNVNALLLGDSALYLCASSFLYLRSTGELFFGEGSRLTVL.